What follows are 13 T cell receptor beta chains derived from one specimen sequenced in a study of blood T cell repertoires in COVID-19. The protocol was immunoSEQ multiplex PCR, while the TCRdb copy is restricted to in-frame clones and leaves out a portion. The table lists 150,000 to 250,000 clones, roughly 82% of them singletons, with 10% to 15% in the top ten. Sequenced input: PBMCs or T cells enriched from blood (not recorded which). Every receptor here comes from a man aged 40-55 years who had recovered from COVID-19.

The chain has TRBV21-1 and TRBJ2-7; the table's TRBD2 call for D was not verified on the DNA. TRBV21-1 is assigned pseudogene status. This CDR3 has 16 amino acids. The CDR3 sequence: CASSKVRPSGTYEQYF. The CDR3 DNA sequence: TGTGCCAGCAGCAAAGTGAGACCTAGCGGGACCTACGAGCAGTACTTC.

This clone was seen more than once but under ten times. This chain joins TRBV4-3 and TRBJ1-1; TRBD1 aligns across 7 bases. Germline CDR1 and CDR2: LGHNA and YSLEER. V lost 0 bases to trimming and J lost 1 base; unmatched junction nucleotides: 2. This CDR3 region has 15 residues. DNA for the CDR3: TGCGCCAGCAGCCAAGAAGAGGGGGCGAACACTGAAGCTTTCTTT. Protein product: CASSQEEGANTEAFF.

Comment on this clone: Germline is not matched at one junction end, which may reflect a read error. This rearrangement joins TRBV4-2 to TRBJ2-4; D uncertain. The CDR3 consists of 11 residues. Looked up from germline, CDR1 is LGHNA and CDR2 is YNFKEQ. The CDR3 DNA reads TGTGCCAGCAGCCAAGGCCTTACTCCCGTATTC. Protein product: CASSQGLTPVF.

This clone turned up a few times. This rearrangement joins TRBV3-1 (or the pseudogene TRBV3-2) to TRBJ1-2; TRBD1 aligns across 11 bases. Per germline, CDR1 LGHDT and CDR2 YNNKEL (reference sequence). V shed 1 base and J 4 bases; nucleotides not matched to a gene: 5. This CDR3 has 16 residues. In DNA, the CDR3 is TGTGCCAGCAGCCAAGCTGGGACAGGGGGGAGCTATGGCTACACCTTC. It encodes CASSQAGTGGSYGYTF.

This chain links TRBV2 with TRBJ2-1; 13 nucleotides match TRBD2. Germline V gene lookup returns CDR1 SNHLY and CDR2 FYNNEI. The CDR3 contains 19 residues. The ends lost 2 bases at V and 1 base at J; junction bases unmatched: 8. The CDR3 DNA reads TGTGCCAGCAGTGAATCCGATTGGGGACTAGCGGGGTCCTACAATGAGCAGTTCTTC. Translated: CASSESDWGLAGSYNEQFF.

The V gene is TRBV7-3, the J gene TRBJ1-6, with 9 nucleotides matching TRBD1. The CDR3 is made up of 14 amino acids. With V trimmed by 6 bases and J by 10 bases, 7 bases remained unmatched. From germline, CDR1 is SGHTA and CDR2 FQGTGA. The chain's CDR3 is CASSSQGAQSPLHF. CDR3 nucleotide sequence: TGTGCCAGCAGTTCACAGGGGGCGCAATCACCCCTCCACTTT.

The chain joins TRBV28 to TRBJ2-3, with D perhaps TRBD1 (5 bases). V was trimmed by 6 bases and J by 2 bases, leaving 18 bases between them. The CDR3 length is 16 residues. The V gene's germline CDR1 is MDHEN and CDR2 SYDVKM. The CDR3 protein is CASRQSIQVFTDTQYF. For the CDR3, the DNA is TGTGCCAGCAGACAGTCGATACAGGTCTTCACAGATACGCAGTATTTT.

The chain links TRBV19 to TRBJ2-3; TRBD1 aligns across 10 bases. The germline CDR1 and CDR2 sequences are LNHDA and SQIVND (reference sequence). After removal of 7 bases from V and 6 bases from J, the junction contained 10 bases not matched to a gene. This CDR3 spans 15 amino acids. CDR3 loop: CASTSPGTGEDTQYF. Here the CDR3 DNA reads TGTGCCAGTACCTCCCCCGGGACAGGGGAGGATACGCAGTATTTT.

The V call is TRBV5-6, the J call TRBJ1-2; D gene unclear. The CDR3 sequence is 15 residues long. V shed 4 bases and J shed 4 bases, with 17 bases lying between them. The germline gives CDR1 SGHDT, CDR2 YYEEEE. Here the CDR3 reads CASSPTSTLAYGYTF. As DNA, the CDR3 is TGTGCCAGCAGCCCGACGTCGACACTAGCCTATGGCTACACCTTC.

The chain uses TRBV6-2 or TRBV6-3 and TRBJ2-7; TRBD2 aligns across 14 bases. Trimming took 4 bases from V and 6 from J; bases not matched to a gene: 5. This CDR3 spans 15 amino acids. The germline V gene encodes CDR1 MNHEY and CDR2 SVGEGT. This chain's CDR3 is CASSLGLAGAVEQYF. As DNA, the CDR3 is TGTGCCAGCAGTTTGGGACTAGCGGGAGCGGTCGAGCAGTACTTC.

The chain uses TRBV6-5 and TRBJ1-3, with D unresolved. The CDR3 totals 14 residues. CDR1 and CDR2 (germline): MNHEY, SVGAGI. The germline V and J ends were trimmed by 7 bases and 6 bases, with 16 bases remaining between them. CDR3 nucleotides: TGTGCCAGCACCCGAGGCGGCTCCCAAAACACCATATATTTT. It specifies CASTRGGSQNTIYF.

In this sample, this clone turned up a few times. The CDR3, as DNA: TGTGCCAGCAGCGCTGGACAGGTTCTAAGGGGCTACACCTTC. Protein sequence: CASSAGQVLRGYTF. The gene calls are TRBV13 and TRBJ1-2, with 7 positions matching TRBD1. Germline V gives CDR1 PRHDT, CDR2 FYEKMQ (reference sequence). Germline trimming cut 5 bases from V and 8 bases from J; bases unmatched to any gene: 11. The CDR3 is 14 residues long.

V gene TRBV18 combines with J gene TRBJ2-3; TRBD2 aligns across 7 bases. The CDR3 is 13 amino acids. Trimming removed 2 bases from V and 5 bases from J; junction bases left unmatched: 1. CDR1 KGHSH and CDR2 LQKENI come from the germline V gene. Written as DNA, the CDR3 is TGTGCCAGCTCACCAGCGGGAGTAGATACGCAGTATTTT. It yields the protein CASSPAGVDTQYF.